A single sample is the source of the 27 T cell receptor beta chains below, sequenced in a study of radiation and T cells in renal cell carcinoma. The time point is: baseline pretreatment blood. Treatment specified: 15 Gy SBRT to primary tumor, nephrectomy 4 weeks later. Data came from immunoSEQ multiplex PCR; TCRdb stores just in-frame clones and leaves some out. This sample carries about 140,000 clones, approximately 82% of them seen once, and the ten largest clones take roughly 25%. Here the sequenced sample was blood, taken from a patient whose treatment included radiotherapy and nephrectomy. Receptors were obtained from a woman between 45 and 60 years old with renal cell carcinoma.

This chain uses TRBV28 with TRBJ1-2, with D perhaps matching TRBD1 (5 bases). The CDR3 consists of 12 residues. Germline V gene data show CDR1 as MDHEN and CDR2 as SYDVKM. The V gene lost 3 bases and the J gene lost 8 bases, with 10 bases spanning the gap. This CDR3 is CASSLSGLGYTF. CDR3 in DNA: TGTGCCAGCAGTTTGTCAGGGTTGGGCTACACCTTC.

J is TRBJ2-5 and V is TRBV5-6, with 10 bases that match TRBD1. V dropped 3 bases and J dropped 5; count of bases not matched to a gene: 4. The germline gives CDR1 SGHDT, CDR2 YYEEEE. The CDR3 consists of 14 residues. CDR3 region: CASSSGTGDETQYF. The CDR3, as DNA: TGTGCCAGCAGCTCCGGGACAGGGGATGAGACCCAGTACTTC.

The chain recombines TRBV5-6 with TRBJ1-2; D not resolved. Germline CDR1 is SGHDT and CDR2 is YYEEEE. CDR3 length: 18 amino acids. The germline V and J ends were trimmed by 4 bases and 6 bases, with 28 bases remaining between them. This CDR3 is CASSEFLGNQDGGDGYTF. CDR3 DNA sequence: TGTGCCAGCAGCGAATTCCTTGGCAACCAGGACGGTGGAGATGGCTACACCTTC.

J is TRBJ1-1 and V is TRBV5-1, with D uncertain. V was trimmed by 0 bases and J by 4 bases, leaving 10 bases between them. Germline-derived CDR1 and CDR2 are SGHRS and YFSETQ. The CDR3 contains 14 residues. The CDR3 DNA is TGCGCCAGCAGCTTGGGAGCAATGGGCACTGAAGCTTTCTTT. It specifies CASSLGAMGTEAFF.

This sequence joins TRBV7-9 and TRBJ2-2, with D tentatively TRBD1 or TRBD2 (5 bases each). Germline lookup yields CDR1 SEHNR and CDR2 FQNEAQ (reference sequence). Trimming pared 3 bases from V and 0 bases from J, leaving 11 bases between. The length of the CDR3 is 16 residues. The CDR3 here is CASSFGTATNTGELFF. For the CDR3, the DNA is TGTGCCAGCAGCTTCGGGACGGCCACGAACACCGGGGAGCTGTTTTTT. The whole variable domain, remainder taken from reference TRBV7-9 and TRBJ2-2, is DTGVSQNPRHKITKRGQNVTFRCDPISEHNRLYWYRQTLGQGPEFLTYFQNEAQLEKSRLLSDRFSAERPKGSFSTLEIQRTEQGDSAMYLCASSFGTATNTGELFFGEGSRLTVL.

This sequence joins TRBV9 and TRBJ1-2, with D possibly matching TRBD1 (5 bases). Germline CDR1 and CDR2: SGDLS and YYNGEE. The germline V and J ends were trimmed by 0 bases and 8 bases, with 14 bases remaining between them. The CDR3 totals 14 residues. Here the CDR3 reads CASSVEGTGRGYTF. The DNA of the CDR3 is TGTGCCAGCAGCGTAGAAGGCACAGGTAGGGGCTACACCTTC.

This clone was seen only a few times. CDR3 bases: TGTGCCAGCGGGGGGTTCAACGGCTACACCTTC. Translation gives CASGGFNGYTF. V and J are TRBV25-1 and TRBJ1-2, with a weak D call TRBD1 (5 bases). This CDR3 region has 11 residues. The ends were cut back, 8 bases at V and 8 bases at J, with 12 bases in the middle. Germline lookup yields CDR1 MGHDK and CDR2 SYGVNS.

This rearrangement joins TRBV5-1 to TRBJ2-2; the match to TRBD2 covers 9 bases. This CDR3 comprises 16 residues. Looked up from germline, CDR1 is SGHRS and CDR2 is YFSETQ. Trimming at V came to 1 base and at J to 0 bases, leaving 1 base not matched to a gene. CDR3 region: CASSLSGGSNTGELFF. CDR3 in DNA: TGCGCCAGCAGCTTGAGCGGGGGGTCGAACACCGGGGAGCTGTTTTTT.

The genes are TRBV20-1 and TRBJ1-1, with D uncertain. The V gene's germline CDR1 is DFQATT and CDR2 SNEGSKA (reference sequence). The CDR3 is 11 residues long. V lost 7 bases and J 3 bases, leaving 9 bases between the germline ends. CDR3 DNA: TGCAGTGGGCGGCCAGACACTGAAGCTTTCTTT. It encodes CSGRPDTEAFF.

The chain carries TRBV10-1 and TRBJ2-2; D call uncertain. This CDR3 has 14 residues. The ends were cut back, 0 bases at V and 6 bases at J, with 8 bases in the middle. Germline loops: CDR1 WNHNN, CDR2 SYGVQD (reference sequence). CDR3 loop: CASSESGTPGELFF. DNA of the CDR3: TGCGCCAGCAGTGAGTCCGGAACACCCGGGGAGCTGTTTTTT.

CDR3 residues: CAWRWRGNYQETQYF. In DNA form, the CDR3 reads TGTGCCTGGAGATGGCGGGGGAACTACCAAGAGACCCAGTACTTC. This chain uses TRBV30 with TRBJ2-5; 7 nucleotides align to TRBD2. The CDR3 runs to 15 residues. Unmatched junction bases numbered 7, after V lost 3 bases and J lost 0 bases. In germline, CDR1 is GTSNPN, CDR2 SVGIG (reference sequence).

V gene TRBV5-1 combines with J gene TRBJ2-3; no clear D. Germline CDR1 SGHRS, CDR2 YFSETQ. V lost 0 bases, J lost 4 bases, and 9 bases lay in between. The CDR3 contains 14 residues. DNA of the CDR3: TGCGCCAGCAGCTTGGCCACCTCGGCAGATACGCAGTATTTT. Its protein product is CASSLATSADTQYF.

The V gene is TRBV10-3, the J gene TRBJ2-2; D call uncertain. Trimming cost V 6 bases and J 6 bases, with 8 bases left between them. The CDR3 extends over 12 amino acids. CDR1 is ENHRY and CDR2 is SYGVKD in the germline V gene. The CDR3 region has the DNA TGTGCCATCAGCAGTAATTCCGGGGAGCTGTTTTTT. It yields the protein CAISSNSGELFF.

This chain uses TRBV5-4 with TRBJ1-2; D uncertain. V was trimmed by 0 bases and J by 4 bases, leaving 10 bases between them. Germline V gives CDR1 SGHNT, CDR2 YYREEE (reference sequence). The CDR3 has 14 amino acids. In nucleotides, the CDR3 is TGTGCCAGCAGCTTGGCCTTGTCAGTCTATGGCTACACCTTC. Its translation is CASSLALSVYGYTF.

V usage is TRBV5-1 and J usage is TRBJ2-7; a possible D gene is TRBD1 (6 bases). The germline V gene encodes CDR1 SGHRS and CDR2 YFSETQ. Between the trimmed V and J ends, which lost 4 bases and 3 bases, there was a span of 11 bases. This CDR3 is 13 amino acids long. The DNA of the CDR3 is TGCGCCAGCAGCCGGGAACAGGGCTACGAGCAGTACTTC. Residues: CASSREQGYEQYF.

This rearrangement joins TRBV6-5 to TRBJ1-1; D is unclear. Trimming pared 6 bases from V and 6 bases from J, leaving 8 bases between. The CDR3 covers 11 residues. CDR1 MNHEY and CDR2 SVGAGI come from the germline V gene. In nucleotides, the CDR3 is TGTGCCAGCAGCCCCGGCGCTGAAGCTTTCTTT. Its translation: CASSPGAEAFF.

The chain has TRBV2 and TRBJ1-1; tentative D call: TRBD1 (5 bases). V lost 6 bases to trimming and J lost 5 bases, with 19 bases between them. Germline V gene lookup returns CDR1 SNHLY and CDR2 FYNNEI. The CDR3 length is 15 residues. CDR3 DNA: TGTGCCAGCAGCGTAAATTCTCGGGGGTTGACTGAAGCTTTCTTT. It codes for CASSVNSRGLTEAFF.

The rearrangement uses TRBV19 and TRBJ1-1; TRBD1 agrees at 10 bases. Looked up from germline, CDR1 is LNHDA and CDR2 is SQIVND (reference sequence). The CDR3 consists of 17 residues. Germline trimming cut 4 bases from V and 1 base from J; bases unmatched to any gene: 9. This chain's CDR3 is CASSNDDRGQGNTEAFF. The DNA for the CDR3 is TGTGCCAGTAGTAACGACGACAGGGGGCAAGGGAACACTGAAGCTTTCTTT.

Only one count was recorded for this clone. The chain links TRBV7-3 to TRBJ1-2; possible D gene TRBD1, 6 bases. There are 14 residues in the CDR3. The V and J ends lost 0 bases and 8 bases respectively, with 13 bases between them. The germline gives CDR1 SGHTA, CDR2 FQGTGA. CDR3 DNA: TGTGCCAGCAGCTTAACGCGGGACAACGAGGGCTACACCTTC. It specifies CASSLTRDNEGYTF.

V and J are TRBV5-6 and TRBJ2-7; 9 positions agree with TRBD1. V dropped 4 bases and J dropped 1; count of bases not matched to a gene: 6. From germline, CDR1 is SGHDT and CDR2 YYEEEE. The CDR3 has 15 residues. The CDR3 loop is CASSPGQGQSYEQYF. The CDR3 DNA reads as TGTGCCAGCAGCCCCGGACAGGGGCAATCCTACGAGCAGTACTTC.

The V and J genes are TRBV27 and TRBJ2-7, with D unresolved. CDR1 is MNHEY, CDR2 SMNVEV, per germline (reference sequence). The CDR3 length is 14 residues. V was shortened by 5 bases and J by 3 bases, with 14 bases between the two germline ends. The CDR3 reads CASSDGFLGYEQYF. In nucleotides, the CDR3 is TGTGCCAGCAGTGACGGCTTTCTCGGCTACGAGCAGTACTTC.

This rearrangement joins TRBV5-1 to TRBJ1-3, with D possibly matching TRBD1 (5 bases). The germline gives CDR1 SGHRS, CDR2 YFSETQ. Deletions cut 0 bases from V and 0 bases from J, with 10 bases between. The CDR3 consists of 16 residues. The CDR3 DNA sequence: TGCGCCAGCAGCTTGGCGGGGGACCTCTCTGGAAACACCATATATTTT. Translating gives CASSLAGDLSGNTIYF. The entire variable domain, with the rest obtained from reference TRBV5-1 and TRBJ1-3, is as follows: KAGVTQTPRYLIKTRGQQVTLSCSPISGHRSVSWYQQTPGQGLQFLFEYFSETQRNKGNFPGRFSGRQFSNSRSEMNVSTLELGDSALYLCASSLAGDLSGNTIYFGEGSWLTVV.

The chain carries TRBV14 and TRBJ2-7; D is tentatively TRBD1 or TRBD2 (6 bases each). Germline V CDR1 and CDR2: SGHDN, FVKESK. The V end was cut by 4 bases, the J end by 2 bases, with 12 bases between. This CDR3 is 14 amino acids long. DNA for the CDR3: TGTGCCAGCAGCCCGGGGGCTCTTACCTACGAGCAGTACTTC. It codes for CASSPGALTYEQYF. The complete variable domain, with remaining parts taken from reference TRBV14 and TRBJ2-7, reads EAGVTQFPSHSVIEKGQTVTLRCDPISGHDNLYWYRRVMGKEIKFLLHFVKESKQDESGMPNNRFLAERTGGTYSTLKVQPAELEDSGVYFCASSPGALTYEQYFGPGTRLTVT.

The J gene is TRBJ2-1, the V gene TRBV10-1, with 7 bases fitting TRBD2. CDR3 length equals 14 residues. With V trimmed by 6 bases and J by 5 bases, 7 bases remained unmatched. CDR1 is WNHNN, CDR2 SYGVQD, per germline (reference sequence). The CDR3: CASSVLAENNEQFF. The CDR3 coding sequence is TGCGCCAGCAGCGTTCTAGCGGAGAACAATGAGCAGTTCTTC.

The genes are TRBV5-8 and TRBJ1-2, with 10 nucleotides matching TRBD1. Germline-derived CDR1 and CDR2 are SGHTS and YDEGEE. CDR3 length equals 15 residues. Unmatched junction bases numbered 7, after V lost 4 bases and J lost 4 bases. This CDR3 reads CASSLTTGGAYGYTF. DNA for the CDR3: TGTGCCAGCAGCCTAACGACAGGGGGCGCCTATGGCTACACCTTC.

V is TRBV6-6 and J is TRBJ2-2; 12 bases line up with TRBD2. The V segment lost 4 bases and the J segment 5 bases; nucleotides outside the gene matches: 5. The CDR3 length is 16 residues. Germline V gene sequence: CDR1 MNHNY, CDR2 SVGAGI (reference sequence). CDR3 region: CASSSSGTSGTGELFF. CDR3 nucleotide sequence: TGTGCCAGCAGTTCCTCAGGGACTAGCGGGACCGGGGAGCTGTTTTTT.

The rearrangement links TRBV4-2 to TRBJ1-1; no clear D. Trimming removed 0 bases at V and 2 bases at J, with 19 bases between. The CDR3 length is 18 residues. Germline V CDR1 and CDR2: LGHNA, YNFKEQ. The chain's CDR3 is CASSQERGGRALNTEAFF. CDR3 DNA: TGTGCCAGCAGCCAAGAACGGGGAGGGAGGGCCTTAAACACTGAAGCTTTCTTT.